The present T cell receptor beta chain was sequenced within a study of T cell responses to AZD1222 COVID-19 vaccine. Using immunoSEQ multiplex PCR, the repertoire was profiled, and TCRdb retains in-frame clones only, with some absent. The profile shows some 130,000 clones, about nine tenths of them singletons. Study-wide points: Rises in breadth and depth of Spike-specific TCRs came after two AZD1222 doses.

V shed 5 bases and J shed 1 base, with 9 bases lying between them. There are 14 residues in the CDR3. Germline CDR1 reads LGHNT; CDR2 reads FRNRAP. On this clone itself: Antigen specificity is unknown.

The gene calls are TRBV12-5 and TRBJ1-3, with a possible D match to TRBD1 (5 bases). The clonotype comes from an adult who received the AZD1222 COVID-19 vaccine. The specimen was peripheral blood, collected 28 days after the second AZD1222 dose. CDR3 residues: CASGPGGSGNTIYF. The CDR3, as DNA: TGTGCTAGTGGTCCCGGGGGATCTGGAAACACCATATATTTT.